A single sample is the source of the 21 T cell receptor beta chains below, sequenced in a study of T cell responses to AZD1222 COVID-19 vaccine. Measured with immunoSEQ multiplex PCR; TCRdb has only the in-frame clones, and not every one. The sample consists of 65,000 to 95,000 clones, around 92% of them appearing once. This sample comprised peripheral blood, obtained on day 0 of MenACWY control vaccination. The receptors originated from an adult in good health.

The V and J genes are TRBV6-5 and TRBJ2-1; 8 bases map to TRBD1. This CDR3 has 14 residues. Germline CDR1 reads MNHEY; CDR2 reads SVGAGI. The junction had 3 bases not matched to a gene; V was cut back by 0 bases and J by 8 bases. CDR3 protein: CASSYSAGGDEQFF. In nucleotides, the CDR3 is TGTGCCAGCAGTTACTCGGCAGGGGGCGATGAGCAGTTCTTC.

This clone has only one observation. This chain links TRBV14 with TRBJ2-1, with 7 bases that match TRBD2. CDR1 and CDR2 from the germline V gene are SGHDN and FVKESK. There are 15 residues in the CDR3. V shed 3 bases and J 5 bases; nucleotides not matched to a gene: 7. The CDR3 protein is CASSQAGGGNNEQFF. CDR3 nucleotide sequence: TGTGCCAGCAGCCAGGCCGGGGGAGGGAACAATGAGCAGTTCTTC.

In DNA form, the CDR3 reads TGCGCCAGCAGCTCCGGGACTAGCGGGAGCAATGAGCAGTTCTTC. Protein sequence: CASSSGTSGSNEQFF. J is TRBJ2-1 and V is TRBV5-1, with TRBD2 matching over 14 bases. Germline assignment: CDR1 SGHRS and CDR2 YFSETQ. The CDR3 loop spans 15 amino acids. V was clipped by 3 bases and J by 6 bases; unmatched bases: 2. Based on the CDR3 plus reference TRBV5-1 and TRBJ2-1, the full variable domain is KAGVTQTPRYLIKTRGQQVTLSCSPISGHRSVSWYQQTPGQGLQFLFEYFSETQRNKGNFPGRFSGRQFSNSRSEMNVSTLELGDSALYLCASSSGTSGSNEQFFGPGTRLTVL.

This clone was detected once. The rearrangement links TRBV15 to TRBJ2-5, with 10 bases matching TRBD2. The germline V gene has CDR1 LNHNV and CDR2 YYDKDF (reference sequence). There are 18 residues in the CDR3. Trimming removed 4 bases from V and 1 base from J; junction bases left unmatched: 12. As DNA, the CDR3 is TGTGCCACCAGCACCCGGCGGGCTAGCGGGGGCCTCCAAGAGACCCAGTACTTC. It codes for CATSTRRASGGLQETQYF.

This chain joins TRBV4-3 and TRBJ2-2; TRBD2 agrees at 12 bases. CDR1 is LGHNA, CDR2 YSLEER, per germline. V was pared by 2 bases and J by 5 bases, with 9 bases of the junction left unmatched. This CDR3 has 18 residues. The CDR3: CASSQLLAGGPVTGELFF. CDR3 DNA: TGCGCCAGCAGCCAACTCCTAGCGGGAGGGCCTGTGACCGGGGAGCTGTTTTTT.

This chain links TRBV28 with TRBJ2-7, with 7 bases fitting TRBD1. Trimming cost V 5 bases and J 7 bases; bases outside gene matches: 5. The CDR3 consists of 12 residues. Germline CDR1 and CDR2: MDHEN and SYDVKM. The CDR3 DNA reads as TGTGCCAGCAGTCGGGCAGGGGGTGAGCAGTACTTC. Translation gives CASSRAGGEQYF.

V is TRBV28 and J is TRBJ1-2, with TRBD1 matching 8 bases. The germline CDR1 and CDR2 sequences are MDHEN and SYDVKM. Trimming cost V 6 bases and J 4 bases; bases outside gene matches: 10. The CDR3 runs to 15 residues. CDR3 region: CASSPGPDRGYGYTF. DNA of the CDR3: TGTGCCAGCAGCCCAGGCCCTGACAGGGGCTATGGCTACACCTTC.

The chain couples TRBV7-3 to TRBJ1-2, with 8 bases identical to TRBD1. The length of the CDR3 is 16 residues. Germline V lookup: CDR1 SGHTA, CDR2 FQGTGA. With 6 bases clipped from V and 3 bases from J, the junction kept 12 bases outside the gene matches. CDR3 protein: CASSPNPGQEYYGYTF. For the CDR3, the DNA is TGTGCCAGCAGTCCAAACCCGGGACAGGAATACTATGGCTACACCTTC.

The V gene is TRBV15, the J gene TRBJ2-3; D is ambiguous. V was trimmed by 0 bases and J by 2 bases, leaving 6 bases between them. The CDR3 runs to 14 residues. CDR1 LNHNV and CDR2 YYDKDF come from the germline V gene (reference sequence). The CDR3 bases are TGTGCCACCAGCAGAGAGTCCTTCACAGATACGCAGTATTTT. It is translated as CATSRESFTDTQYF.

The chain links TRBV5-6 to TRBJ1-1; no firm D call. V was clipped by 0 bases and J by 8 bases, with 5 bases between them. CDR1 and CDR2 from the germline V gene are SGHDT and YYEEEE. The CDR3 has 11 amino acids. CDR3 residues: CASSLETEAFF. In DNA form, the CDR3 reads TGTGCCAGCAGCTTGGAAACAGAAGCTTTCTTT.

The chain employs TRBV6-6 and TRBJ2-2, with a tentative D call TRBD2 (5 bases). V lost 5 bases and J lost 4, with 8 bases in between. The CDR3 totals 13 residues. Looked up from germline, CDR1 is MNHNY and CDR2 is SVGAGI (reference sequence). In DNA form, the CDR3 reads TGTGCCAGCAGTGGAGGAGGCACCGGGGAGCTGTTTTTT. It is translated as CASSGGGTGELFF.

The rearrangement uses TRBV5-6 and TRBJ2-3; no definite D call. The V end was cut by 0 bases, the J end by 1 base, with 6 bases between. Germline values: CDR1 SGHDT, CDR2 YYEEEE. The CDR3 is 14 residues long. The CDR3 DNA follows: TGTGCCAGCAGCTTGGACGGTCGCACAGATACGCAGTATTTT. Its protein product is CASSLDGRTDTQYF.

The chain is built from TRBV20-1 and TRBJ1-2; 8 positions match TRBD1. The J segment lost 4 bases and the V segment lost 3 bases, leaving 4 bases of the junction unmatched. CDR3 length: 13 residues. Germline lookup yields CDR1 DFQATT and CDR2 SNEGSKA (reference sequence). The CDR3 loop is CSASSGQGYGYTF. As DNA, the CDR3 is TGCAGTGCTAGTTCCGGACAGGGCTATGGCTACACCTTC.

The rearrangement links TRBV12-5 to TRBJ1-4; 8 nucleotides agree with TRBD1. This CDR3 contains 13 residues. The germline CDR1 and CDR2 sequences are LGHNT and FRNRAP. The V and J ends lost 9 bases and 7 bases, in that order; junction bases with no gene match: 7. CDR3 loop: CASQQGEGEKLFF. CDR3 nucleotide sequence: TGTGCTAGCCAACAGGGGGAGGGTGAAAAACTGTTTTTT.

The rearrangement joins TRBV4-2 to TRBJ2-1; TRBD2 matches at 11 bases. V lost 4 bases to trimming and J lost 5 bases; unmatched junction nucleotides: 4. The germline V gene encodes CDR1 LGHNA and CDR2 YNFKEQ. CDR3 size: 15 residues. DNA of the CDR3: TGTGCCAGCAGCCCGGGACTAGCGGAGAACAATGAGCAGTTCTTC. Translated: CASSPGLAENNEQFF.

V is TRBV7-2 and J is TRBJ1-2; D is undetermined. Deletions cut 2 bases from V and 1 base from J, with 14 bases between. The CDR3 covers 16 residues. Per germline, CDR1 SGHTA and CDR2 FQGNSA. The CDR3 DNA sequence: TGTGCCAGCAGCTTAATTGGGGAATGGGTTAACTATGGCTACACCTTC. Translating gives CASSLIGEWVNYGYTF.

The chain combines TRBV20-1 with TRBJ2-1; D remains ambiguous. V gave up 8 bases and J gave up 5 bases, with 10 bases separating them. CDR3 size: 11 residues. In germline, CDR1 is DFQATT, CDR2 SNEGSKA (reference sequence). The CDR3 DNA is TGCAGTCCACTCCAACACAATGAGCAGTTCTTC. As protein: CSPLQHNEQFF.

The V gene is TRBV6-5, the J gene TRBJ2-1, with D possibly being TRBD1 (6 bases). Germline V gene data show CDR1 as MNHEY and CDR2 as SVGAGI. V was pared by 7 bases and J by 9 bases, with 10 bases between. The CDR3 consists of 11 residues. CDR3 coding DNA: TGTGCCAGCAAAGGGACAAGTGAGCAGTTCTTC. It encodes CASKGTSEQFF.

V and J are TRBV2 and TRBJ2-2; no clear D. CDR3 length: 13 amino acids. The V end lost 6 bases, the J end lost 0 bases, and 5 bases lay between the germline ends. The germline V gene encodes CDR1 SNHLY and CDR2 FYNNEI. CDR3 region: CASSQANTGELFF. The CDR3 DNA is TGTGCCAGCAGCCAGGCGAACACCGGGGAGCTGTTTTTT. Drawing the rest from reference TRBV2 and TRBJ2-2, the complete variable domain is EPEVTQTPSHQVTQMGQEVILRCVPISNHLYFYWYRQILGQKVEFLVSFYNNEISEKSEIFDDQFSVERPDGSNFTLKIRSTKLEDSAMYFCASSQANTGELFFGEGSRLTVL.

The chain combines TRBV24-1 with TRBJ1-5; D not certain. Germline V lookup: CDR1 KGHDR, CDR2 SFDVKD. The CDR3 covers 15 residues. V shed 3 bases and J shed 3 bases, with 11 bases lying between them. CDR3 DNA sequence: TGTGCCACCAGTGATCAGTCGGTATCCAATCAGCCCCAGCATTTT. It specifies CATSDQSVSNQPQHF.

The CDR3 nucleotides read TGTGCCAGCTCACCCGGGACAGGGGTCTCCTACGAGCAGTACTTC. Protein: CASSPGTGVSYEQYF. V gene TRBV18 combines with J gene TRBJ2-7; TRBD1 agrees at 10 bases. Trimming removed 3 bases from V and 0 bases from J; junction bases left unmatched: 2. This CDR3 is built from 15 residues. Looked up from germline, CDR1 is KGHSH and CDR2 is LQKENI. The variable domain in full, with the rest retrieved from reference TRBV18 and TRBJ2-7, is NAGVMQNPRHLVRRRGQEARLRCSPMKGHSHVYWYRQLPEEGLKFMVYLQKENIIDESGMPKERFSAEFPKEGPSILRIQQVVRGDSAAYFCASSPGTGVSYEQYFGPGTRLTVT.